Sequencing of this T cell receptor beta chain was carried out in a study of cytomegalovirus exposure and HLA in healthy donors. Data came from immunoSEQ multiplex PCR; TCRdb stores just in-frame clones and leaves some out. In the table there are about 120,000 clones, approximately 86% of which are singletons. Germline V lookup: CDR1 SNHLY, CDR2 FYNNEI. Trimming stripped 7 bases from V and 3 bases from J, with 11 bases between. This CDR3 comprises 13 residues. As regards this clone: No antigen is known for it.

Study-wide results and caveats: The study labeled 150 or so TCR beta chains cytomegalovirus-associated.

Sequencing was done on a sample of PBMCs. This TCR derives from a man in his late teens or twenties in good health and CMV-seropositive. This sequence joins TRBV2 and TRBJ2-3; tentative D call: TRBD1 (6 bases). Here the CDR3 DNA reads TGTGCCAGCAATAAAGACAGGACAGATACGCAGTATTTT. Translation gives CASNKDRTDTQYF.